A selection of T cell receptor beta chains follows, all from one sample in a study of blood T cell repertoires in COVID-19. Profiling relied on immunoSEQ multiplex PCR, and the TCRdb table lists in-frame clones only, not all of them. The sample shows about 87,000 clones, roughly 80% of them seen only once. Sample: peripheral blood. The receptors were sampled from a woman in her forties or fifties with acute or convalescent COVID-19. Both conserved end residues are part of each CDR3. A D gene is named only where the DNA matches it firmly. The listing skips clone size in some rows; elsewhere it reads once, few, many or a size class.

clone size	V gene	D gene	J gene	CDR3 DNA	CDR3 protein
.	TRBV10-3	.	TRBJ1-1	TGTGCCATCACGCAGGGGAACACTGAAGCTTTCTTT	CAITQGNTEAFF
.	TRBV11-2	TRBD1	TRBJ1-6	TGTGCCAGCAGCTTGACAGGGGAATCCTATAATTCACCCCTCCACTTT	CASSLTGESYNSPLHF
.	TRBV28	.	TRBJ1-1	TGTGCCAGCAGTTTATCGTACAGGGACCTTGGTAACACTGAAGCTTTCTTT	CASSLSYRDLGNTEAFF
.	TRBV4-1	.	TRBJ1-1	TGCGCCAGCAGCCCGGGATTGCAGGTGAACACTGAAGCTTTCTTT	CASSPGLQVNTEAFF
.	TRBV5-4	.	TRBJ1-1	TGTGCCAGCAGCTTGGTAGGCGGGCTGAACACTGAAGCTTTCTTT	CASSLVGGLNTEAFF
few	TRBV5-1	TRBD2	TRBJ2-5	TGCGCCAGCAGCTTGGAGCGGGGGGAAGAGACCCAGTACTTC	CASSLERGEETQYF
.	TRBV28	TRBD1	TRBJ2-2	TGTGCCAGCAGGGGCTCCGGGACAGTGTTCACCGGGGAGCTGTTTTTT	CASRGSGTVFTGELFF
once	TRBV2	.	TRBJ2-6	TGTGCCAGCACAGGGATCTCTGGGGCCAACGTCCTGACTTTC	CASTGISGANVLTF
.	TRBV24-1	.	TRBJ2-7	TGTGCCACCAGTGAGGAGGGGGCATCCCGCGAGCAGTACTTC	CATSEEGASREQYF
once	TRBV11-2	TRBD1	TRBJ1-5	TGTGCCAGCAGCCCCGGGACAGGGGATTGGAATCAGCCCCAGCATTTT	CASSPGTGDWNQPQHF
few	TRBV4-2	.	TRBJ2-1	TGTGCCAGCAGCCAGAGCGGAGGGGGCGCTTACAATGAGCAGTTCTTC	CASSQSGGGAYNEQFF
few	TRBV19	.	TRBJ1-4	TGTGCCAGTAGTTCGGGGTCTACTAATGAAAAACTGTTTTTT	CASSSGSTNEKLFF
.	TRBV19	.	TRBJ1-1	TGTGCCAGTGGGCCGGGACACGCCATCCCGAACACTGAAGCTTTCTTT	CASGPGHAIPNTEAFF
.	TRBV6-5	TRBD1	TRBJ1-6	TGTGCCAGCAATCCGGGACAGGGGGCTAGTTCACCCCTCCACTTT	CASNPGQGASSPLHF
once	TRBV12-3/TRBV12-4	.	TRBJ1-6	TGTGCCAGCAGGCGAGGGAATTCACCCCTCCACTTT	CASRRGNSPLHF
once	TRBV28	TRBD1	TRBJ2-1	TGTGCCAGCAGCTTTTACGCCGGGACAGGGGGCGATGAGCAGTTCTTC	CASSFYAGTGGDEQFF
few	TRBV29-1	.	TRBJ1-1	TGCAGCGTTGCCAGGGACTTGAACACTGAAGCTTTCTTT	CSVARDLNTEAFF
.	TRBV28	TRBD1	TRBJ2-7	TGTGCCAGCACACAGGGGATGCCCCTTGAATACGAGCAGTACTTC	CASTQGMPLEYEQYF
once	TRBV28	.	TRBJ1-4	TGTGCCAGCAGTTACAGGAACTTCGGTGAAAAACTGTTTTTT	CASSYRNFGEKLFF
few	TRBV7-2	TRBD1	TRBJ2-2	TGTGCCAGCAGCTTGTACAGGGGACACACCGGGGAGCTGTTTTTT	CASSLYRGHTGELFF
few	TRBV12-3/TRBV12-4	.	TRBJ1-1	TGTGCCAGCAGTGTGGGTGGGGCTCCTGAAGCTTTCTTT	CASSVGGAPEAFF
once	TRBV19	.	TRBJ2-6	TGTGCCAGTAGTATAGGTCGGGGTCGAGCCTCTGGGGCCAACGTCCTGACTTTC	CASSIGRGRASGANVLTF
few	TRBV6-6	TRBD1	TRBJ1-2	TGTGCCAGCAGTCTACGACGACAGGGTCGGATTCAAGGCTACACCTTC	CASSLRRQGRIQGYTF
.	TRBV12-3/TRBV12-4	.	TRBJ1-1	TGTGCCAGCAGCCCAACAGCGAACACTGAAGCTTTCTTT	CASSPTANTEAFF
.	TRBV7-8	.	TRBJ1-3	TGTGCCAGCAGCTTCCGGACGGGAACCCCAAACACCATATATTTT	CASSFRTGTPNTIYF
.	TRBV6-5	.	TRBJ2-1	TGTGCCAGCAGTTACGGAGGCCCGAGCTCCTACAATGAGCAGTTCTTC	CASSYGGPSSYNEQFF
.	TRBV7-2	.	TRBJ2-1	TGTGCCAGCAGCTCATTCAACAATGAGCAGTTCTTC	CASSSFNNEQFF
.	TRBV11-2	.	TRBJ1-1	TGTGCCAGCAGCGTCCTACAGGGTTACACTGAAGCTTTCTTT	CASSVLQGYTEAFF
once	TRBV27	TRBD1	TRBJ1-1	TGTGCCAGCAGTTCCTACGGACAGGGGGCGAGGAAGGGAGCTTTCTTT	CASSSYGQGARKGAFF
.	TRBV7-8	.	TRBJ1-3	TGTGCCAGCAGCTCTTTACAGGGCACTGGAAACACCATATATTTT	CASSSLQGTGNTIYF
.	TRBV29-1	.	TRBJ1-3	TGCAGCGTTGTTGTTCCGGGACACCCTACTGGTTCTGGAAACACCATATATTTT	CSVVVPGHPTGSGNTIYF
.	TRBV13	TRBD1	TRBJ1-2	TGTGCCAGCAGCTCCATTCTGGACAGGTACTATGGCTACACCTTC	CASSSILDRYYGYTF
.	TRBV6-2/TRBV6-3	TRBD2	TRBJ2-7	TGTGCCAGCAGTACCTTAGTTATTAGCGGGGCCTACGAGCAGTACTTC	CASSTLVISGAYEQYF
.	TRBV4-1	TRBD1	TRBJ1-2	TGCGCCAGCAGCCCCGGGACAGGCGTTATTGGAGGCTACACCTTC	CASSPGTGVIGGYTF
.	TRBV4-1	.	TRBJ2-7	TGCGCCAGCAGCCATTCGTCAGACGAGCAGTACTTC	CASSHSSDEQYF
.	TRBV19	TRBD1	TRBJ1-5	TGTGCCAGTAGTACCACGGGACAGGGATCGAGGCAGCCCCAGCATTTT	CASSTTGQGSRQPQHF
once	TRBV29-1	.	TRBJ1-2	TGCAGCGTCCAGGGTGCTGGAACCTTCTTC	CSVQGAGTFF
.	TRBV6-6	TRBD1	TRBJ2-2	TGTGCCAGCAGTTACGGGACAGGGGGGGCCGGGGAGCTGTTTTTT	CASSYGTGGAGELFF
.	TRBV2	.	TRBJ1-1	TGTGCCAGCAGTGAATCAGGGTTGAACACTGAAGCTTTCTTT	CASSESGLNTEAFF
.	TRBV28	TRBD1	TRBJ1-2	TGTGCCAGCAGTTTACGGACAGGGATTAGGTATGGCTACACCTTC	CASSLRTGIRYGYTF
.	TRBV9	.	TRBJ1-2	TGTGCCAGCAGCGTGACGGGGGGAGGCTACACCTTC	CASSVTGGGYTF
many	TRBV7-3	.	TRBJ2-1	TGTGCCAGCAGCTGGGTTACAGGGGGGGATCCTAATGAGCAGTTCTTC	CASSWVTGGDPNEQFF
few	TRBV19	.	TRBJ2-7	TGTGCCAGTAGACAGGGTTCCTACGAGCAGTACTTC	CASRQGSYEQYF
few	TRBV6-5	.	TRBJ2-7	TGTGCCAGCAGTTACTCAATCAGGACCCCAAGAGGGGAGCAGTACTTC	CASSYSIRTPRGEQYF
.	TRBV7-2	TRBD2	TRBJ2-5	TGTGCCAGCAGCTCTAGACTAGCGGGGGGGCCGTCAGAGACCCAGTACTTC	CASSSRLAGGPSETQYF
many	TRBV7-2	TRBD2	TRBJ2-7	TGTGCCAGCAGCTTAGGGACTAGCTCCTACGAGCAGTACTTC	CASSLGTSSYEQYF
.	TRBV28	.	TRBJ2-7	TGTGCCAGCAGTTTAGGTCAGGGGTACGAGCAGTACTTC	CASSLGQGYEQYF
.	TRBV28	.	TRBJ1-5	TGTGCCAGCAGGCGGGGACTGGTCTTCCAGCCCCAGCATTTT	CASRRGLVFQPQHF
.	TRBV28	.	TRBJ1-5	TGTGCCAGCACCCCCCCAGAGGCGTACAATCAGCCCCAGCATTTT	CASTPPEAYNQPQHF
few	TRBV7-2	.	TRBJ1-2	TGTGCCAGCAGCTTATATTGGACGGGGGGTTATGGCTACACCTTC	CASSLYWTGGYGYTF
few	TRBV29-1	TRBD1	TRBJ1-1	TGCAGCGTTGAAGATCAGGGGGTGAACACTGAAGCTTTCTTT	CSVEDQGVNTEAFF
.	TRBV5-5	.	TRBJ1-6	TGTGCCAGCAGCTTCCGACAGCCTTCACCCCTCCACTTT	CASSFRQPSPLHF
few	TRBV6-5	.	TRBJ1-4	TGTGCCAGCAGGGCAGCGGGAGGGAGTAATGAAAAACTGTTTTTT	CASRAAGGSNEKLFF
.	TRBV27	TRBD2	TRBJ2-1	TGTGCCAGCAGTTCTACTAGCGGGGTCTCCTACAATGAGCAGTTCTTC	CASSSTSGVSYNEQFF
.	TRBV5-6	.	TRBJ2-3	TGTGCCAGCAGCTTGTACCTCGGAGATACGCAGTATTTT	CASSLYLGDTQYF